A single sample is the source of the 9 T cell receptor beta chains below, sequenced in a study of response to subunit inactivated influenza vaccine. TCRdb analysed the RT-PCR reads with MiXCR anew, one entry per CDR3 protein. The data show around 850,000 distinct CDR3 sequences, with less than 20% seen just once and approximately 11% held by the top ten. Source: PBMCs from blood, taken 4 to 6 days after vaccination. These TCRs come from a man aged 50-59 years who received an inactivated influenza vaccine.

The chain joins TRBV12-3 or TRBV12-4 to TRBJ1-5, with D uncertain. CDR3 size: 15 residues. The V end lost 5 bases, the J end lost 0 bases, and 11 bases lay between the germline ends. CDR3 sequence (DNA): TGTGCCAGCAGTAACTTGCGCCATAGCAATCAGCCCCAGCATTTT. Translated: CASSNLRHSNQPQHF.

This sequence joins TRBV12-3 or TRBV12-4 and TRBJ1-1; TRBD1 matches at 7 bases. J was trimmed by 6 bases and V by 6 bases; bases with no gene match: 10. This CDR3 contains 14 residues. The CDR3 nucleotides read TGTGCCAGCAGGAAAGGACAGGATGGCGCTGAAGCTTTCTTT. Amino acids: CASRKGQDGAEAFF.

This clonotype was seen at least ten times. The chain employs TRBV20-1 and TRBJ1-1; D not resolved. CDR1 DFQATT and CDR2 SNEGSKA come from the germline V gene (reference sequence). Trimming pared 4 bases from V and 0 bases from J, leaving 12 bases between. The CDR3 is 14 amino acids. The CDR3 sequence: CSAKKAHLNTEAFF. The CDR3 DNA follows: TGCAGTGCTAAGAAGGCCCACCTGAACACTGAAGCTTTCTTT.

In this sample, this clonotype turned up a few times. The rearrangement uses TRBV18 and TRBJ2-5; perhaps TRBD1 as D (7 bases). The CDR3 covers 14 residues. Germline values: CDR1 KGHSH, CDR2 LQKENI. Between the trimmed V and J ends, which lost 3 bases and 4 bases, there was a span of 12 bases. In DNA form, the CDR3 reads TGTGCCAGCTCACCGACCCAGGGGGGAGAGACCCAGTACTTC. Amino acids: CASSPTQGGETQYF.

The chain employs TRBV2 and TRBJ1-5; TRBD1 matches at 8 bases. This CDR3 contains 17 residues. Unmatched junction bases numbered 6, after V lost 2 bases and J lost 0 bases. CDR1 and CDR2 (germline): SNHLY, FYNNEI. This CDR3 reads CASSEQRTGYSNQPQHF. CDR3 DNA sequence: TGTGCCAGCAGTGAACAGCGGACAGGGTATAGCAATCAGCCCCAGCATTTT. Variable domain in full (rest from reference TRBV2 and TRBJ1-5): EPEVTQTPSHQVTQMGQEVILRCVPISNHLYFYWYRQILGQKVEFLVSFYNNEISEKSEIFDDQFSVERPDGSNFTLKIRSTKLEDSAMYFCASSEQRTGYSNQPQHFGDGTRLSIL.

This sequence joins TRBV15 and TRBJ2-6; D is uncertain. Germline assignment: CDR1 LNHNV and CDR2 YYDKDF (reference sequence). The V gene lost 3 bases and the J gene lost 0 bases, with 18 bases spanning the gap. There are 19 residues in the CDR3. The DNA of the CDR3 is TGTGCCACCAGCAGGAGCTCCAGTCTAGTTGACTCTGGGGCCAACGTCCTGACTTTC. This gives the protein CATSRSSSLVDSGANVLTF.

This clonotype was counted a few times. The J gene is TRBJ2-6, the V gene TRBV11-1; D uncertain. V lost 3 bases to trimming and J lost 0 bases, with 15 bases between them. The CDR3 is made up of 18 amino acids. From germline, CDR1 is SGHAT and CDR2 FQDESV (reference sequence). In DNA, the CDR3 is TGTGCCAGCAGCTTGGTGCTCTTTGAGGTCTCTGGGGCCAACGTCCTGACTTTC. Its translation: CASSLVLFEVSGANVLTF.

This sequence joins TRBV4-2 and TRBJ2-1; 7 bases are shared with TRBD1. The trim removed 0 bases at V and 5 bases at J, leaving 4 bases unmatched. CDR1 is LGHNA and CDR2 is YNFKEQ in the germline V gene. The CDR3 consists of 15 residues. The CDR3 DNA sequence: TGTGCCAGCAGCCAAGATCCCGGACAGGACAATGAGCAGTTCTTC. Its protein is CASSQDPGQDNEQFF.

This clonotype was observed a few times. The chain recombines TRBV6-2 or TRBV6-3 with TRBJ2-1, with TRBD2 identical over 16 bases. The CDR3 consists of 20 residues. Trimming at V came to 2 bases and at J to 8 bases, leaving 15 bases not matched to a gene. CDR1 is MNHEY, CDR2 SVGEGT, per germline. The CDR3 spells CASSYAWWGTSGRAMDEQFF. DNA for the CDR3: TGTGCCAGCAGTTACGCCTGGTGGGGGACTAGCGGGAGGGCTATGGATGAGCAGTTCTTC.